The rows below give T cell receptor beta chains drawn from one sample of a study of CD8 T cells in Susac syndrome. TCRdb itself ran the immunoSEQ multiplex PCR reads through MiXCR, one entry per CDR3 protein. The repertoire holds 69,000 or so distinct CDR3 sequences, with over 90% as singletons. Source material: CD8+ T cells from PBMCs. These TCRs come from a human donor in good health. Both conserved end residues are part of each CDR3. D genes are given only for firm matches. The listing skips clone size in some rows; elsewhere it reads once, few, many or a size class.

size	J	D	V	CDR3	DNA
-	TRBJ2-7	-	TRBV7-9	CASSADASYEQYF	TGTGCCAGCAGCGCTGACGCCTCCTACGAGCAGTACTTC
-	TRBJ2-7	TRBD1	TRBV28	CASTDRGKYEQYF	TGTGCCAGTACAGACAGGGGGAAGTACGAGCAGTACTTC
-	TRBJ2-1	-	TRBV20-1	CSARDLASSYNEQFF	TGCAGTGCTAGAGATCTTGCGAGCTCCTACAATGAGCAGTTCTTC
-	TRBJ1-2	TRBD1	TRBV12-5	CASGSGTGGRDGYTF	TGTGCTAGTGGTTCAGGGACAGGGGGGCGGGATGGCTACACCTTC
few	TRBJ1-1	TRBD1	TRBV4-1	CASSQAPGGTMMNTEAFF	TGCGCCAGCAGCCAAGCCCCAGGGGGCACTATGATGAACACTGAAGCTTTCTTT
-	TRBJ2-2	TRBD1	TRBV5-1	CASSSSGTGDPGELFF	TGCGCCAGCAGCTCATCCGGGACAGGGGATCCCGGGGAGCTGTTTTTT
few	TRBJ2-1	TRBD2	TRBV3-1	CASSQASGGDNEQFF	TGTGCCAGCAGCCAGGCTAGCGGGGGCGACAATGAGCAGTTCTTC
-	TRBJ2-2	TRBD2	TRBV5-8	CASGKTSGGAGITGELFF	TGTGCCAGCGGAAAGACTAGCGGGGGGGCCGGTATCACCGGGGAGCTGTTTTTT
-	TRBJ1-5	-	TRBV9	CASSSPGNNQPQHF	TGTGCCAGCAGCTCCCCAGGGAATAATCAGCCCCAGCATTTT
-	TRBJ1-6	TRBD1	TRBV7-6	CASSLGGTGGGGSPLHF	TGTGCCAGCAGCTTAGGTGGGACAGGGGGCGGCGGTTCACCCCTCCACTTT
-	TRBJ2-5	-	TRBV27	CASRSWDRETQYF	TGTGCCAGCAGGTCGTGGGACCGGGAGACCCAGTACTTC
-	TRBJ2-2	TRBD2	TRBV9	CASSVEGTSGPNTGELFF	TGTGCCAGCAGCGTAGAAGGGACTAGCGGGCCGAACACCGGGGAGCTGTTTTTT
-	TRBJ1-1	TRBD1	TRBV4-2	CASSPTEGQPEAFF	TGTGCCAGCAGCCCCACTGAGGGACAGCCTGAAGCTTTCTTT
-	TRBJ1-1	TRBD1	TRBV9	CASSGWTGINTEAFF	TGTGCCAGCAGCGGGTGGACAGGGATTAACACTGAAGCTTTCTTT
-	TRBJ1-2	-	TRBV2	CASPRDDGYTF	TGTGCCAGCCCACGGGATGACGGCTACACCTTC
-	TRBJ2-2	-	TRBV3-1	CASSSALLDSPNTGELFF	TGTGCCAGCAGCTCTGCCCTTCTGGACAGCCCCAACACCGGGGAGCTGTTTTTT
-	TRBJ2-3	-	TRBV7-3	CASSEAGFTDTQYF	TGTGCCAGCAGCGAAGCCGGGTTCACAGATACGCAGTATTTT
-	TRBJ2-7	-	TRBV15	CATSRDLASGLYEQYF	TGTGCCACCAGCAGAGATCTTGCGAGCGGGCTCTACGAGCAGTACTTC
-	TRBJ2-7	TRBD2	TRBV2	CASSGQLAGGPSYEQYF	TGTGCCAGCAGTGGACAGCTAGCGGGGGGCCCGTCCTACGAGCAGTACTTC
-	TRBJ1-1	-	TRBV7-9	CASSPTLPNTEAFF	TGTGCCAGCAGCCCTACCCTACCGAACACTGAAGCTTTCTTT
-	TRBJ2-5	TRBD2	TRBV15	CATSSHIAGQETQYF	TGTGCCACCAGCTCGCACATAGCGGGTCAAGAGACCCAGTACTTC
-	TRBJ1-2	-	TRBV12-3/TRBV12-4	CASSGSYGYTF	TGTGCCAGCAGTGGATCTTATGGCTACACCTTC
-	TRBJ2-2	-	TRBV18	CASSPYPGTHTGELFF	TGTGCCAGCTCACCCTACCCTGGGACACACACCGGGGAGCTGTTTTTT
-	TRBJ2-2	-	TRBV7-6	CASSSIQGGTGELFF	TGTGCCAGCAGCTCGATACAGGGCGGGACCGGGGAGCTGTTTTTT
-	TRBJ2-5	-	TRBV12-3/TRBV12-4	CASTSQGTRETQYF	TGTGCCAGCACCTCACAGGGAACCCGGGAGACCCAGTACTTC
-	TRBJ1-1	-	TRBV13	CASSFRGGLNTEAFF	TGTGCCAGCAGCTTTCGAGGGGGACTGAACACTGAAGCTTTCTTT
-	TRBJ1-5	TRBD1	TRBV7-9	CASSIGQGLGQPQHF	TGTGCCAGCAGCATAGGACAGGGCCTTGGACAGCCCCAGCATTTT
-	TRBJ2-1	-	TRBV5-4	CASSLEDPSSYNEQFF	TGTGCCAGCAGCTTGGAGGATCCGTCATCTTACAATGAGCAGTTCTTC
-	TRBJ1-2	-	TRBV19	CASGRGYGYTF	TGTGCCAGTGGCAGGGGTTATGGCTACACCTTC
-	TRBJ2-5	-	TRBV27	CASSTTQGTQYF	TGTGCCAGCAGTACGACCCAAGGGACCCAGTACTTC
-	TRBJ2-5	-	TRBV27	CASRLDRYQETQYF	TGTGCCAGCAGGCTCGACAGGTACCAAGAGACCCAGTACTTC
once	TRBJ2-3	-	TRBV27	CASSLNGRDTQYF	TGTGCCAGCAGTTTAAACGGAAGAGATACGCAGTATTTT
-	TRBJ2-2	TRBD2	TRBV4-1	CASSQDRPGGLNTGELFF	TGCGCCAGCAGCCAAGACCGACCGGGGGGTCTGAACACCGGGGAGCTGTTTTTT
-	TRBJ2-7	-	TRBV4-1	CASSQVMDGYEQYF	TGCGCCAGCAGCCAAGTAATGGACGGATACGAGCAGTACTTC
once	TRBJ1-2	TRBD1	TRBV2	CASSTGQGYGYTF	TGTGCCAGCAGCACCGGACAGGGCTATGGCTACACCTTC
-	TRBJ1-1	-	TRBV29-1	CSVDRYTEAFF	TGCAGCGTTGACCGTTACACTGAAGCTTTCTTT
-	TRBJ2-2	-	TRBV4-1	CASSQDPAGTITGELFF	TGCGCCAGCAGCCAAGATCCTGCGGGGACCATTACCGGGGAGCTGTTTTTT
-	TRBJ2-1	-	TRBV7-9	CASSRDGGPSYNEQFF	TGTGCCAGCAGCCGTGACGGGGGGCCTTCCTACAATGAGCAGTTCTTC
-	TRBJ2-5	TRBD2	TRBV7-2	CASSLRGGNQETQYF	TGTGCCAGCAGCTTACGCGGGGGAAACCAAGAGACCCAGTACTTC